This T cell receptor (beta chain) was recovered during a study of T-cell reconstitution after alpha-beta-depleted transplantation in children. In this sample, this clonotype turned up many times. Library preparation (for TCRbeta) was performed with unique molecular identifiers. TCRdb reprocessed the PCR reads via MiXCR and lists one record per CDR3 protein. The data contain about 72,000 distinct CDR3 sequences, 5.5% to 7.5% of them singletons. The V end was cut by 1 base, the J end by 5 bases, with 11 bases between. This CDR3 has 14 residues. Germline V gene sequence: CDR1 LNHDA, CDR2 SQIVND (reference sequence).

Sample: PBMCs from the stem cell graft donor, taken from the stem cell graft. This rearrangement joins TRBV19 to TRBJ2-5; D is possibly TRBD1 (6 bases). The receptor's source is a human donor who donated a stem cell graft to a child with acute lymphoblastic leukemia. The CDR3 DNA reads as TGTGCCAGTAGTATAGTAGACAGGCCGGAGACCCAGTACTTC. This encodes CASSIVDRPETQYF.